The clone carrying this T cell receptor (beta chain) has a single count. Its antigen is not known. The data belong to a study of CD8+ T cells in alopecia areata. Background on the study: In an open-label trial, patients got 5 to 10 mg tofacitinib twice daily.

Collected material from alopecia areata patients comprised lesional scalp punch biopsies and peripheral blood. It was cDNA, reverse transcribed from extracted RNA, that served as the sequencing template. Using immunoSEQ multiplex PCR, the repertoire was profiled, and TCRdb retains in-frame clones only, with some absent. The repertoire holds more than 100,000 clones, with approximately 53% as singletons. General study results and limits: Possibly because of HLA-related factors, TCR sharing was less clear across patients than in mice.

This CDR3 region has 14 residues. After removal of 1 base from V and 5 bases from J, the junction contained 0 bases not matched to a gene. Germline CDR1 GTSNPN, CDR2 SVGIG (reference sequence). This TCR was recovered from a human donor with alopecia areata. The rearrangement links TRBV30 to TRBJ2-1, with 12 bases identical to TRBD2. Sequences were derived from CD4+ T cells sorted from blood, sampled at week 0. CDR3 in amino acids: CAWSGLAGDNEQFF. The CDR3 DNA reads as TGTGCCTGGAGTGGACTAGCGGGAGACAATGAGCAGTTCTTC.